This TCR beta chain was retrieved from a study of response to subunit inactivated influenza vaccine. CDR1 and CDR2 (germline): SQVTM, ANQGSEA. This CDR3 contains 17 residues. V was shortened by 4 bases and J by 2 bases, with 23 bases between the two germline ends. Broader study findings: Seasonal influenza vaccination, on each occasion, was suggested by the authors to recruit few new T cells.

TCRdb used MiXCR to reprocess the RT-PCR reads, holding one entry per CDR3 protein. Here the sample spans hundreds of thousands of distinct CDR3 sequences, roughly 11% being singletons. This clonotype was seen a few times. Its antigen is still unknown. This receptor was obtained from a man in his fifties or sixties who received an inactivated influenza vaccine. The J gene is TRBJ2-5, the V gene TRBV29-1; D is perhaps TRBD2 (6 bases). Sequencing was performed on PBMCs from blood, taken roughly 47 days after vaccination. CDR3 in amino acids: CSVAGTRRDQQQETQYF. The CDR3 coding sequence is TGCAGCGTTGCTGGTACCCGGCGGGACCAACAACAAGAGACCCAGTACTTC.